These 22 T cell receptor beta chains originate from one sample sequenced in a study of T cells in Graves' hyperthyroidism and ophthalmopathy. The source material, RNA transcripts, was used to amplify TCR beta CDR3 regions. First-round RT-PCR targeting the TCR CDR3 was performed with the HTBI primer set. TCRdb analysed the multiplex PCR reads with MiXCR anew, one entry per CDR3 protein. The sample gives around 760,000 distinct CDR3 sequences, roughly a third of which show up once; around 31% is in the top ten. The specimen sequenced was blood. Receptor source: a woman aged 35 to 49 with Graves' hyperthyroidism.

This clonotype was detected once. CDR3: CSVEIRGRTLGNEQFF. CDR3 in DNA: TGCAGCGTTGAAATCAGGGGAAGGACTCTCGGCAATGAGCAGTTCTTC. The chain has TRBV29-1 and TRBJ2-1, with D perhaps matching TRBD1 (6 bases). Deletions cut 2 bases from V and 6 bases from J, with 20 bases between. This CDR3 is built from 16 residues. Germline loops: CDR1 SQVTM, CDR2 ANQGSEA.

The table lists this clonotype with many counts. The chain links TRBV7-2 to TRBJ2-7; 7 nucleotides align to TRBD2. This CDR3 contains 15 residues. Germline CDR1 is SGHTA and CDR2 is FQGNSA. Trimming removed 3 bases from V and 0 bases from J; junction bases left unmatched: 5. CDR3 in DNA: TGTGCCAGCAGCTTCCTAGCGGACACCTCCTACGAGCAGTACTTC. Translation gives CASSFLADTSYEQYF.

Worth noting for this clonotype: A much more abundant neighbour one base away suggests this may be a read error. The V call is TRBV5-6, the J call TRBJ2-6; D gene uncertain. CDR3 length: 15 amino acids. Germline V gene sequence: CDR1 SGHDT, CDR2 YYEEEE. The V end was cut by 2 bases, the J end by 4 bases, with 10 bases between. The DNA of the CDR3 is TGTGCCAGCAGCTTAAGGGCTGACGGGGCCAACGTCCTGACTTTC. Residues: CASSLRADGANVLTF.

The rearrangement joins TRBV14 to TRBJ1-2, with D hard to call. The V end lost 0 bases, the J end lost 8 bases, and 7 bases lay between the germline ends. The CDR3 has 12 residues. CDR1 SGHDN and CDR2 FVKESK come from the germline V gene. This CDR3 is CASSQDFAGYTF. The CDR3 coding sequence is TGTGCCAGCAGCCAAGATTTCGCGGGCTACACCTTC.

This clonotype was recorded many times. The CDR3 loop reads CASSPSSETQYF. In DNA form, the CDR3 reads TGTGCCAGCAGCCCCTCTTCCGAGACCCAGTACTTC. The chain links TRBV7-9 to TRBJ2-5; D gene unclear. V dropped 5 bases and J dropped 5 bases, with 9 bases sitting between them. Germline V gives CDR1 SEHNR, CDR2 FQNEAQ (reference sequence). The CDR3 has 12 residues.

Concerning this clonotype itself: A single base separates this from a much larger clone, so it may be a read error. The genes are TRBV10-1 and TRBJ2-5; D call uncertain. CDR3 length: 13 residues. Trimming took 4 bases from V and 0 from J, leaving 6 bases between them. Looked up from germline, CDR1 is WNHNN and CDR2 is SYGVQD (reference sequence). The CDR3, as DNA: TGCGCCAGCAGTGTTAACTACCAAGAGACCCAGTACTTC. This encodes CASSVNYQETQYF.

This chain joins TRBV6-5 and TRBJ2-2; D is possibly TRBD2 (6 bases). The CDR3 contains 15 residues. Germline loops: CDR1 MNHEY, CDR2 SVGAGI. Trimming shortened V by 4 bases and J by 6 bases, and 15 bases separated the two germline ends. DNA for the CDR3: TGTGCCAGCAGTTCCGCCCAACTAGCCCCCGGGGAGCTGTTTTTT. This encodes CASSSAQLAPGELFF.

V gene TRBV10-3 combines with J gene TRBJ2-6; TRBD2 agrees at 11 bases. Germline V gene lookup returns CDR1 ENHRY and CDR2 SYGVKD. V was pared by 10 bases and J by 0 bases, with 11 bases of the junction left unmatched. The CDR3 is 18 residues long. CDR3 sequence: CASSPRLAGNSGANVLTF. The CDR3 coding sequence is TGTGCCAGCTCACCAAGACTAGCGGGGAACTCTGGGGCCAACGTCCTGACTTTC.

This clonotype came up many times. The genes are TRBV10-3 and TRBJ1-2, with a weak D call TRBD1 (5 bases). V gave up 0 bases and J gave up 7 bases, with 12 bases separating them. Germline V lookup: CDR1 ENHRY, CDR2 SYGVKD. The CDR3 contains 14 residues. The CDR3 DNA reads TGTGCCATCAGTGAGTCGGCAGCCGGGACTGGCTACACCTTC. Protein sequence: CAISESAAGTGYTF.

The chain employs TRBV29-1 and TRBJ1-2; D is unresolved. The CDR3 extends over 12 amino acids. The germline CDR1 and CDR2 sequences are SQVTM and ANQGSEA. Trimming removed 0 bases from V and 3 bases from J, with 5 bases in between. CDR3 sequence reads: CSVEDDDYGYTF. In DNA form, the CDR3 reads TGCAGCGTTGAAGACGACGACTATGGCTACACCTTC.

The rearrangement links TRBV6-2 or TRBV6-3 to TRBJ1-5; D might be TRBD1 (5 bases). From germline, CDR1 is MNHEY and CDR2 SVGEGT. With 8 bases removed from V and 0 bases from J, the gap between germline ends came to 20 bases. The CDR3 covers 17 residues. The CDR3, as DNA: TGTGCCAGCCTTAGGCGGGCCGGGGACGATAGCAATCAGCCCCAGCATTTT. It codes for CASLRRAGDDSNQPQHF.

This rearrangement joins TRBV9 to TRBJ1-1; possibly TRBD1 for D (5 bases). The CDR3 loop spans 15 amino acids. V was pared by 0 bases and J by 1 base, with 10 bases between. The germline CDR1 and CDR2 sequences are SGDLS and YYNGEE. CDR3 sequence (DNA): TGTGCCAGCAGCGTAGGTGGGGGGGGGAACACTGAAGCTTTCTTT. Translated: CASSVGGGGNTEAFF.

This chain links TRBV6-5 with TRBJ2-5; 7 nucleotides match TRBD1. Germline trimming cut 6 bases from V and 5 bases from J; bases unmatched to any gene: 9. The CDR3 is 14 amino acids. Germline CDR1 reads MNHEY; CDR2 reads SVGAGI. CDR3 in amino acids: CASSPDRAWETQYF. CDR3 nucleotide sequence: TGTGCCAGCAGCCCTGACAGGGCCTGGGAGACCCAGTACTTC.

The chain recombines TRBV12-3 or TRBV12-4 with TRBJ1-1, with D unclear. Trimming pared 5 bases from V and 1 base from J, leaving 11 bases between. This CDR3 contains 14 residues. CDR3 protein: CASSLDTSNTEAFF. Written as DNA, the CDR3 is TGTGCCAGCAGTCTTGACACGTCGAACACTGAAGCTTTCTTT.

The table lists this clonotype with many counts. CDR3 region: CASSIGPYEQYF. Written as DNA, the CDR3 is TGTGCCAGCAGTATCGGACCCTACGAGCAGTACTTC. This chain joins TRBV12-3 or TRBV12-4 and TRBJ2-7; no definite D call. The CDR3 contains 12 residues. The germline V and J ends were trimmed by 5 bases and 2 bases, with 7 bases remaining between them.

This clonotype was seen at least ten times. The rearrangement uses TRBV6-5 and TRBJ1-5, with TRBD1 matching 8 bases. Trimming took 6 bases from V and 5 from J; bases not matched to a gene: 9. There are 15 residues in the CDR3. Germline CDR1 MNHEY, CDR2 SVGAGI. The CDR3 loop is CASSETTGVDQPQHF. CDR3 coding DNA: TGTGCCAGCAGCGAGACGACAGGGGTTGATCAGCCCCAGCATTTT.

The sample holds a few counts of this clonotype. DNA for the CDR3: TGCGCCAGCAGCTTGGAGTATGGGACTAGCGGGTCGGACGAGCAGTACTTC. It translates to CASSLEYGTSGSDEQYF. The chain is built from TRBV5-1 and TRBJ2-7; 12 bases map to TRBD2. In germline, CDR1 is SGHRS, CDR2 YFSETQ. CDR3 length equals 17 residues. Unmatched junction bases numbered 9, after V lost 0 bases and J lost 5 bases.

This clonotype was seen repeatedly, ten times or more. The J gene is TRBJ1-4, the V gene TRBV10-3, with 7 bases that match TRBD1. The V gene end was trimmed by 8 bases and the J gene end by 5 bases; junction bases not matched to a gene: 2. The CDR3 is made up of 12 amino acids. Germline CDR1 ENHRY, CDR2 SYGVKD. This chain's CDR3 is CAISRGNEKLFF. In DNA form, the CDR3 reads TGTGCCATCTCCAGGGGGAATGAAAAACTGTTTTTT.

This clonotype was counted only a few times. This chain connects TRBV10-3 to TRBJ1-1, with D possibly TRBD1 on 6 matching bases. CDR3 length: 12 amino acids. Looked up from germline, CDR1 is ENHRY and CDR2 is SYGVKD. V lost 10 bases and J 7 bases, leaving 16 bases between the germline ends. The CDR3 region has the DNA TGTGCCAGCTCCACCCGGGACATTGAAGCTTTCTTT. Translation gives CASSTRDIEAFF.

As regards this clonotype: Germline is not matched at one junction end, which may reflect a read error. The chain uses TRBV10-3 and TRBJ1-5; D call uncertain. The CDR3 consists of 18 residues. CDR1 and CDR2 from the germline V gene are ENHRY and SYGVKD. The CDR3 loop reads CASSYSNAASKLNQPQHF. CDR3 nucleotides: TGTGCCAGCAGTTACTCGAACGCTGCGAGCAAACTCAATCAGCCCCAGCATTTT.

Written as DNA, the CDR3 is TGTGCCAGCAGTTTATCGATCGGCGAGGGCCGGCGGAACACTGAAGCTTTCTTT. Amino acids: CASSLSIGEGRRNTEAFF. The chain joins TRBV12-3 or TRBV12-4 to TRBJ1-1; D gene unclear. Trimming shortened V by 2 bases and J by 1 base, and 20 bases separated the two germline ends. The CDR3 sequence is 18 residues long.

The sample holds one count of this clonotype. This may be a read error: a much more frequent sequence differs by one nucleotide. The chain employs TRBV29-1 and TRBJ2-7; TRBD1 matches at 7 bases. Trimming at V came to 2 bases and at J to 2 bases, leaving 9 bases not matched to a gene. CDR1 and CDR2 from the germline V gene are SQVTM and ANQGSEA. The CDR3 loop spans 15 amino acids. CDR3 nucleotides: TGCAGCGTTGAAATGAGGGGACAGATCACCTACGAGCAGTACTTC. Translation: CSVEMRGQITYEQYF.